A single sample gave rise to the 16 T cell receptor beta chains below, sequenced in a study of T-cell reconstitution after alpha-beta-depleted transplantation in children. Unique molecular identifiers were used to barcode this TCRbeta library. TCRdb itself ran the PCR reads through MiXCR, one entry per CDR3 protein. The sample has about 600,000 distinct CDR3 sequences, about 21% seen once. The material sequenced was PBMCs, mostly from graft donor cells, taken 360 days after TCRalphabeta/CD19-depleted stem cell transplant. These TCRs come from a boy younger than two who had a stem cell transplant for acute myeloid leukemia, so the T cells may come from the graft donor.

The chain couples TRBV7-6 to TRBJ2-7; 9 nucleotides line up with TRBD1. Germline lookup yields CDR1 SGHVS and CDR2 FNYEAQ. Trimming took 6 bases from V and 3 from J; bases not matched to a gene: 12. The CDR3 runs to 16 residues. CDR3 region: CASSCLGTGSFYEQYV. CDR3 DNA sequence: TGTGCCAGCAGTTGCCTAGGGACAGGGTCCTTCTACGAGCAGTACGTC.

This clonotype has a count of ten or more. This sequence joins TRBV15 and TRBJ2-5, with D uncertain. Germline lookup yields CDR1 LNHNV and CDR2 YYDKDF (reference sequence). This CDR3 has 11 residues. V was pared by 6 bases and J by 3 bases, with 5 bases between. In DNA, the CDR3 is TGTGCCACCAGGGGTGAAGAGACCCAGTACTTC. Translation gives CATRGEETQYF. Looking up the rest from reference TRBV15 and TRBJ2-5 gives the full variable domain: DAMVIQNPRYQVTQFGKPVTLSCSQTLNHNVMYWYQQKSSQAPKLLFHYYDKDFNNEADTPDNFQSRRPNTSFCFLDIRSPGLGDTAMYLCATRGEETQYFGPGTRLLVL.

This clonotype was seen only a few times. CDR3 protein: CASRDREISYEQYV. The CDR3 DNA is TGTGCCAGCAGGGACAGGGAGATCTCCTACGAGCAGTACGTC. This chain connects TRBV6-2 or TRBV6-3 to TRBJ2-7; 8 bases are a match to TRBD1. Germline V gives CDR1 MNHEY, CDR2 SVGEGT. V trimming: 6 bases; J trimming: 0 bases; junction bases outside the gene matches: 4. The CDR3 length is 14 residues.

The CDR3 coding sequence is TGCAGTGCTACTACATCCGAGGCGGGGGCAAGCTCCTACAATGAGCAGTTCTTC. Its protein product is CSATTSEAGASSYNEQFF. The V gene is TRBV20-1, the J gene TRBJ2-1; tentative D call: TRBD2 (7 bases). The CDR3 covers 18 residues. Germline loops: CDR1 DFQATT, CDR2 SNEGSKA (reference sequence). Deletions cut 4 bases from V and 0 bases from J, with 22 bases between.

This clonotype was observed at least ten times. The chain couples TRBV12-3 or TRBV12-4 to TRBJ1-2; 12 positions match TRBD1. The CDR3 is 17 residues long. Trimming removed 5 bases from V and 4 bases from J; junction bases left unmatched: 11. The DNA for the CDR3 is TGTGCCAGCAGTCCAGGGACAGGGGGCCCGGACCCCTATGGCTACACCTTC. This codes for CASSPGTGGPDPYGYTF.

V gene TRBV10-3 combines with J gene TRBJ2-7, with TRBD1 as a possible D gene (6 bases). The V end was cut by 4 bases, the J end by 2 bases, with 15 bases between. The length of the CDR3 is 15 residues. CDR1 is ENHRY, CDR2 SYGVKD, per germline. In DNA form, the CDR3 reads TGTGCCATCAGTGTTGCTCAGGGGATAGCCTACGAGCAGTACTTC. Amino acid sequence: CAISVAQGIAYEQYF.

The V and J genes are TRBV7-3 and TRBJ2-7; TRBD1 matches 7 bases. The germline gives CDR1 SGHTA, CDR2 FQGTGA. This CDR3 is 13 amino acids long. V gave up 5 bases and J gave up 5 bases; unmatched junction bases: 6. CDR3 sequence: CASSLTGTDEQYF. The DNA of the CDR3 is TGTGCCAGCAGCCTGACAGGGACGGACGAGCAGTACTTC.

This clonotype showed up many times. The rearrangement uses TRBV29-1 and TRBJ2-1; TRBD2 matches at 10 bases. The CDR3 totals 13 residues. Germline CDR1 is SQVTM and CDR2 is ANQGSEA. The V segment lost 5 bases and the J segment 8 bases; nucleotides outside the gene matches: 6. The CDR3 region is CSVRAGGTYEQFF. The DNA for the CDR3 is TGCAGCGTTAGAGCGGGGGGGACGTATGAGCAGTTCTTC.

This clonotype was observed at least ten times. V is TRBV20-1 and J is TRBJ2-3; D uncertain. Per the germline V gene, CDR1 is DFQATT and CDR2 is SNEGSKA (reference sequence). The CDR3 is made up of 17 amino acids. V shed 1 base and J shed 1 base, with 18 bases lying between them. CDR3 nucleotide sequence: TGCAGTGCTAGAGGAGGCGGCAGCTCAACGCGCACAGATACGCAGTATTTT. This translates into CSARGGGSSTRTDTQYF.

This clonotype was recorded at least ten times. The rearrangement links TRBV20-1 to TRBJ2-5; possible D gene TRBD2, 7 bases. Germline V gene data show CDR1 as DFQATT and CDR2 as SNEGSKA (reference sequence). The ends were cut back, 5 bases at V and 5 bases at J, with 21 bases in the middle. This CDR3 region has 15 residues. CDR3 coding DNA: TGCAGTGCTCCACCCGAGGGGGGGGGCTGGGAGACCCAGTACTTC. Its translation is CSAPPEGGGWETQYF.

This clonotype was counted between two and nine times. This chain uses TRBV9 with TRBJ2-2; 14 bases align to TRBD2. This CDR3 is built from 18 residues. Germline assignment: CDR1 SGDLS and CDR2 YYNGEE. Trimming at V came to 4 bases and at J to 2 bases, leaving 7 bases not matched to a gene. CDR3 amino acids: CASSTRLAGGRNTGELFF. CDR3 nucleotides: TGTGCCAGCAGCACGAGACTAGCGGGGGGGCGAAACACCGGGGAGCTGTTTTTT. Looking up the rest from reference TRBV9 and TRBJ2-2 gives the full variable domain: DSGVTQTPKHLITATGQRVTLRCSPRSGDLSVYWYQQSLDQGLQFLIQYYNGEERAKGNILERFSAQQFPDLHSELNLSSLELGDSALYFCASSTRLAGGRNTGELFFGEGSRLTVL.

This clonotype has just a few counts. The chain couples TRBV6-5 to TRBJ2-2, with 9 bases aligning to TRBD2. The CDR3 runs 17 residues. In germline, CDR1 is MNHEY, CDR2 SVGAGI. V dropped 2 bases and J dropped 4; count of bases not matched to a gene: 8. The CDR3 nucleotides are TGTGCCAGCAGTTACACCTTAGCGGGGGCCGTCACCGGGGAGCTGTTTTTT. The encoded protein is CASSYTLAGAVTGELFF.

This clonotype was recorded many times. The chain links TRBV5-1 to TRBJ2-1; tentative D call: TRBD2 (6 bases). Germline assignment: CDR1 SGHRS and CDR2 YFSETQ. There are 14 residues in the CDR3. V lost 0 bases to trimming and J lost 9 bases, with 13 bases between them. The CDR3 DNA reads TGCGCCAGCAGCTTGGTGGGGGAGGATGTTGAGCAGTTCTTC. Translating it yields CASSLVGEDVEQFF.

V is TRBV5-1 and J is TRBJ1-2, with D maybe TRBD1 (5 bases). V shed 6 bases and J shed 4 bases, with 13 bases lying between them. There are 13 residues in the CDR3. Per germline, CDR1 SGHRS and CDR2 YFSETQ. This chain's CDR3 is CASTSGTVYGYTF. The DNA of the CDR3 is TGCGCCAGCACCTCCGGGACGGTCTATGGCTACACCTTC.

This clonotype was counted many times. The rearrangement joins TRBV7-2 to TRBJ1-5, with 9 bases identical to TRBD1. Germline CDR1 SGHTA, CDR2 FQGNSA. The CDR3 is 15 amino acids. The V gene end was trimmed by 5 bases and the J gene end by 2 bases; junction bases not matched to a gene: 4. CDR3 protein: CASSRDRAGNQPQHF. As DNA, the CDR3 is TGTGCCAGCAGCCGGGACAGGGCGGGCAATCAGCCCCAGCATTTT.

This clonotype has ten or more counts. V gene TRBV11-3 combines with J gene TRBJ2-7; 7 nucleotides line up with TRBD1. The CDR3 covers 15 residues. V shed 5 bases, J shed 2 bases, and the junction held 9 bases outside the gene matches. Germline assignment: CDR1 SGHNT and CDR2 YENEEA. CDR3 amino acids: CASSTTGTAAYEQYF. The CDR3 DNA reads TGTGCCAGCAGCACCACCGGGACAGCCGCCTACGAGCAGTACTTC.